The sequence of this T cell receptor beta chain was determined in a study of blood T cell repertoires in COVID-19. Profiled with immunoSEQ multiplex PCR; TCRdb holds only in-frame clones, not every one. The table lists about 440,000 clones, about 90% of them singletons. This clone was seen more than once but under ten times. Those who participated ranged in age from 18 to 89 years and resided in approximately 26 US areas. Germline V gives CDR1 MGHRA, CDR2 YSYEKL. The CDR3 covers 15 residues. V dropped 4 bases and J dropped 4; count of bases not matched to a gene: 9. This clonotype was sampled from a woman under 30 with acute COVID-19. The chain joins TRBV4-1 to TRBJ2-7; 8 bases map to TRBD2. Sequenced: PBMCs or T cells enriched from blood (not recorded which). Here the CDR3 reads CASSLTDGGGYEQYF. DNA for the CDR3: TGCGCCAGCAGCCTCACCGACGGGGGGGGATACGAGCAGTACTTC.